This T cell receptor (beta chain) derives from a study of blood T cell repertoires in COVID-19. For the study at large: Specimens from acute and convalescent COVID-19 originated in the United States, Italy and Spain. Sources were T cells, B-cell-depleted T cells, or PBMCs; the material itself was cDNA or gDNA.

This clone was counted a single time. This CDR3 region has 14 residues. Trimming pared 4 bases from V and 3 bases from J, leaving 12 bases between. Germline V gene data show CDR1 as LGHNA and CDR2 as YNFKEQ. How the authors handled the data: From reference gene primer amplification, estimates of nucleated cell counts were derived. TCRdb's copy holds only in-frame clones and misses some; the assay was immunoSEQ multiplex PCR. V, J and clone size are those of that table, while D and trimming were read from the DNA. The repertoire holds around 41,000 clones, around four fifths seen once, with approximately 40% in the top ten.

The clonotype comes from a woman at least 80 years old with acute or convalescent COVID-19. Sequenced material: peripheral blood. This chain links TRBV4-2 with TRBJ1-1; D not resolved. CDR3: CASSRGEPDTEAFF. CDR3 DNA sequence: TGTGCCAGCAGCCGCGGCGAGCCGGACACTGAAGCTTTCTTT.